This is a list of T cell receptor beta chains from one sample in a study of Ad26.COV2.S vaccination and SARS-CoV-2 variants. TCRdb's copy holds only in-frame clones and misses some; the assay was immunoSEQ multiplex PCR. The table has 300,000 to 400,000 clones, 86% seen once; the top ten hold roughly 1.9%. The material sequenced was peripheral blood, taken in a trial of Ad26.COV2.S vaccine versus placebo. All receptors derive from a person aged 18-60 years who received the Ad26.COV2.S COVID-19 vaccine or a placebo. The CDR3 runs from the conserved cysteine through the conserved F or W. D genes are given only for firm matches. Clone size is given for some rows only: seen once, a few or many times, or a class if the clone is expanded.

j_call v_call clone_size d_call cdr3_aa cdr3_nt
TRBJ1-2 TRBV12-5 NA NA CASAPRAGGNGYTF TGTGCTAGTGCCCCTCGGGCGGGCGGGAATGGCTACACCTTC
TRBJ2-3 TRBV5-4 NA TRBD1 CASSLRTGEWDTQYF TGTGCCAGCAGCTTGAGGACAGGGGAATGGGATACGCAGTATTTT
TRBJ1-2 TRBV7-6 NA TRBD1 CASSLEALGRGAFF TGTGCCAGCAGCTTAGAAGCCCTTGGCAGGGGGGCTTTCTTC
TRBJ1-2 TRBV6-2/TRBV6-3 NA NA CASSPPTGRLGGYTF TGTGCCAGCAGCCCGCCGACTGGGCGCCTAGGGGGCTACACCTTC
TRBJ2-2 TRBV4-2 NA TRBD2 CASSQGGGARTGELFF TGTGCCAGCAGCCAAGGCGGGGGGGCCCGGACCGGGGAGCTGTTTTTT
TRBJ1-1 TRBV6-4 once NA CASSREGGTEAFF TGTGCCAGCAGTCGGGAGGGTGGCACTGAAGCTTTCTTT
TRBJ1-2 TRBV7-2 NA NA CASSLGQGTYYGYTF TGTGCCAGCAGCTTGGGGCAGGGCACTTACTATGGCTACACCTTC
TRBJ1-1 TRBV7-2 NA NA CASSRQKGTEAFF TGTGCCAGCAGCAGACAGAAGGGTACTGAAGCTTTCTTT
TRBJ2-1 TRBV9 NA NA CASSVVKGGDNEQFF TGTGCCAGCAGCGTAGTAAAGGGGGGAGACAATGAGCAGTTCTTC
TRBJ2-7 TRBV5-1 once NA CASSQRTPTGFSYEQYF TGCGCCAGCAGCCAACGGACGCCGACAGGATTCTCCTACGAGCAGTACTTC
TRBJ2-7 TRBV6-2/TRBV6-3 NA NA CASSTSTSGEYEQYF NA
TRBJ2-7 TRBV7-2 few NA CASSRPLYEQYF TGTGCCAGCAGCAGACCCCTCTACGAGCAGTACTTC
TRBJ2-5 TRBV4-1 once TRBD2 CASSPGTSGGAKETQYF TGCGCCAGCAGCCCCGGGACTAGCGGGGGGGCCAAAGAGACCCAGTACTTC
TRBJ2-7 TRBV11-2 NA TRBD1 CASSAPGQGVYEQYF TGTGCCAGCAGCGCCCCGGGACAGGGGGTTTACGAGCAGTACTTC
TRBJ1-1 TRBV7-2 once TRBD1 CATGTGGLGNTEAFF TGTGCTACCGGGACAGGCGGCCTCGGGAACACTGAAGCTTTCTTT
TRBJ2-7 TRBV6-5 NA NA CASSSLVGPSEQYF TGTGCCAGCAGTTCACTCGTTGGGCCCTCCGAGCAGTACTTC
TRBJ2-5 TRBV2 NA NA CASKLRRRSQETQYF TGTGCCAGCAAATTGAGAAGGAGAAGCCAAGAGACCCAGTACTTC
TRBJ2-1 TRBV7-2 few TRBD2 CASSLVVGLASNEQFF TGTGCCAGCAGCTTAGTGGTGGGACTAGCCAGCAATGAGCAGTTCTTC
TRBJ1-1 TRBV15 NA NA CATSRDIREGDTEAFF TGTGCCACCAGCAGAGATATAAGGGAGGGAGACACTGAAGCTTTCTTT
TRBJ1-1 TRBV7-3 NA NA CASSPAPTGEAFF TGTGCCAGCAGCCCTGCGCCGACAGGTGAAGCTTTCTTT
TRBJ1-2 TRBV18 NA TRBD1 CASSPLRTGGTGGNYGYTF TGTGCCAGCTCACCTCTTCGGACCGGCGGGACAGGAGGAAACTATGGCTACACCTTC
TRBJ2-7 TRBV7-2 once TRBD2 CASSRRLAGGAYEQYF TGTGCCAGCAGCCGCAGACTAGCGGGGGGAGCCTACGAGCAGTACTTC
TRBJ2-3 TRBV11-3 once TRBD1 CASSNDRDDTQYF TGTGCCAGCAGCAACGACAGGGACGATACGCAGTATTTT
TRBJ2-1 TRBV4-3 NA TRBD2 CASSQETQRGVRFF TGCGCCAGCAGCCAAGAAACCCAGCGGGGGGTGAGGTTCTTC
TRBJ1-1 TRBV18 few NA CASSPPYALGSTGFTEAFF TGTGCCAGCTCACCACCGTACGCCCTCGGCAGCACGGGGTTCACTGAAGCTTTCTTT
TRBJ1-1 TRBV2 once NA CASSVARMNTEAFF TGTGCCAGCAGTGTGGCCAGAATGAACACTGAAGCTTTCTTT
TRBJ2-1 TRBV7-2 NA TRBD2 CASSLSGVGEQFF TGTGCCAGCAGCTTAAGCGGGGTAGGTGAGCAGTTCTTC
TRBJ1-1 TRBV5-1 NA NA CASSLTVSNTEAFF TGCGCCAGCAGCTTGACAGTGTCGAACACTGAAGCTTTCTTT
TRBJ1-6 TRBV19 NA NA CASSIGLGWNSPLHF TGTGCCAGTAGTATAGGGTTAGGGTGGAATTCACCCCTCCACTTT
TRBJ1-2 TRBV28 NA NA CASSKVRSLYGYTF TGTGCCAGCAGTAAAGTTCGGAGTCTCTATGGCTACACCTTC
TRBJ1-1 TRBV20-1 NA NA CSASRAEAFF TGCAGTGCTAGTAGGGCTGAAGCTTTCTTT
TRBJ2-1 TRBV30 NA NA CAWSDKGSSYNEQFF TGTGCCTGGAGTGACAAAGGGAGCTCCTACAATGAGCAGTTCTTC
TRBJ2-7 TRBV4-3 many NA CASSQDIGRIDEQYF TGCGCCAGCAGCCAAGATATAGGGCGCATTGACGAGCAGTACTTC
TRBJ2-6 TRBV20-1 NA NA CSAGGANVLTF TGCAGTGCAGGTGGGGCCAACGTCCTGACTTTC
TRBJ1-1 TRBV6-5 NA TRBD1 CASRAGQGGNTEAFF TGTGCCAGCAGGGCCGGACAGGGAGGGAACACTGAAGCTTTCTTT
TRBJ2-3 TRBV5-1 NA NA CASSPHAAGGTDTQYF TGCGCCAGCAGCCCGCACGCGGCAGGGGGCACAGATACGCAGTATTTT
TRBJ2-7 TRBV3-1/TRBV3-2 once NA CASSLGMPYEQYF TGTGCCAGCAGCCTCGGCATGCCCTACGAGCAGTACTTC
TRBJ1-2 TRBV6-6 NA TRBD1 CASSPGQVYGYTF TGTGCCAGCAGTCCCGGACAGGTCTATGGCTACACCTTC
TRBJ1-2 TRBV6-2/TRBV6-3 NA TRBD1 CASSYPTGRTTFNGYTF TGTGCCAGCAGTTACCCGACAGGGCGTACCACCTTCAATGGCTACACCTTC
TRBJ2-7 TRBV6-5 NA NA CASSVGDFTYEQYF TGTGCCAGCAGCGTAGGGGACTTCACCTACGAGCAGTACTTC
TRBJ1-3 TRBV4-2 few NA CASSQGTAGFSGNTIYF TGTGCCAGCAGCCAAGGGACAGCCGGATTCTCTGGAAACACCATATATTTT
TRBJ2-7 TRBV9 NA NA CASSVGPPPDEQYF TGTGCCAGCAGCGTAGGCCCCCCACCCGACGAGCAGTACTTC
TRBJ2-5 TRBV5-4 NA NA CASSQDARVGETQYF TGTGCCAGCAGCCAGGACGCACGGGTCGGAGAGACCCAGTACTTC
TRBJ1-1 TRBV18 NA TRBD1 CASAQGAHTEAFF TGTGCCAGCGCACAGGGGGCGCATACTGAAGCTTTCTTT
TRBJ1-2 TRBV14 NA TRBD1 CASSQEEGRTGPPLFYGYTF TGTGCCAGCAGCCAAGAAGAGGGTCGGACAGGGCCCCCCCTCTTTTATGGCTACACCTTC
TRBJ1-2 TRBV18 NA NA CASSPGGGSGYTF TGTGCCAGCTCACCTGGGGGAGGCTCCGGCTACACCTTC
TRBJ2-7 TRBV18 NA NA CASSPYPGAYEQYF TGTGCCAGCTCACCTTACCCGGGGGCTTACGAGCAGTACTTC
TRBJ2-2 TRBV19 NA NA CASSGLNTGELFF TGTGCCAGTAGTGGTTTGAACACCGGGGAGCTGTTTTTT
TRBJ2-5 TRBV20-1 NA NA CSAYIQETQYF TGCAGCGCATACATCCAAGAGACCCAGTACTTC